One and the same sample provided the 25 T cell receptor beta chains below, sequenced in a study of response to subunit inactivated influenza vaccine. Via MiXCR, TCRdb re-called the RT-PCR reads, giving one row per CDR3 protein. The sample carries fewer than 700,000 distinct CDR3 sequences, 10% to 15% recorded once. The starting material was PBMCs from blood, obtained roughly 48 days after vaccination. The receptors stem from a middle-aged man who received an inactivated influenza vaccine.

In this sample, this clonotype turned up a few times. V and J are TRBV5-4 and TRBJ2-7; 8 bases match TRBD2. The length of the CDR3 is 16 residues. Germline loops: CDR1 SGHNT, CDR2 YYREEE (reference sequence). With V trimmed by 4 bases and J by 2 bases, 11 bases remained unmatched. CDR3 DNA: TGTGCCAGCAGCCGCTCCTATGCGGGGGGCCCCTACGAGCAGTACTTC. Protein product: CASSRSYAGGPYEQYF.

This clonotype was seen at least ten times. CDR3 sequence: CASSIDRGGLQRHEQFF. CDR3 DNA sequence: TGTGCCAGCAGCATCGACAGGGGAGGTCTACAGCGTCATGAGCAGTTCTTC. The V and J genes are TRBV7-8 and TRBJ2-1; 8 bases match TRBD1. The CDR3 totals 17 residues. The V gene end was trimmed by 5 bases and the J gene end by 8 bases; junction bases not matched to a gene: 17. Germline assignment: CDR1 SGHVS and CDR2 FQNEAQ.

Many counts were recorded for this clonotype. The chain is built from TRBV20-1 and TRBJ2-5; D possibly corresponds to TRBD1 (5 bases). Deletions cut 4 bases from V and 4 bases from J, with 7 bases between. The germline gives CDR1 DFQATT, CDR2 SNEGSKA (reference sequence). This CDR3 has 11 residues. Written as DNA, the CDR3 is TGCAGTGCTACAGGGATAGAGACCCAGTACTTC. Its protein is CSATGIETQYF.

The chain recombines TRBV20-1 with TRBJ2-6, with 8 bases fitting TRBD1. Per the germline V gene, CDR1 is DFQATT and CDR2 is SNEGSKA (reference sequence). Unmatched junction bases numbered 4, after V lost 0 bases and J lost 0 bases. The CDR3 loop spans 17 amino acids. The CDR3 reads CSARDPGGYSGANVLTF. The CDR3 DNA reads TGCAGTGCTAGAGATCCAGGGGGCTACTCTGGGGCCAACGTCCTGACTTTC.

V gene TRBV14 combines with J gene TRBJ2-5, with D unresolved. Deletions cut 3 bases from V and 3 bases from J, with 17 bases between. Germline CDR1 SGHDN, CDR2 FVKESK. This CDR3 spans 16 amino acids. CDR3 sequence reads: CASSQLVNKKKETQYF. DNA of the CDR3: TGTGCCAGCAGCCAGTTGGTAAACAAGAAAAAAGAGACCCAGTACTTC.

At least ten counts were recorded for this clonotype. The DNA for the CDR3 is TGTGCCAGCAGTTTCGACCAAGCGGAGACCCAGTACTTC. It specifies CASSFDQAETQYF. This chain joins TRBV12-3 or TRBV12-4 and TRBJ2-5; no definite D call. Trimming took 3 bases from V and 5 from J, leaving 10 bases between them. The CDR3 consists of 13 residues.

This chain joins TRBV5-1 and TRBJ2-7; 9 positions match TRBD2. V gave up 2 bases and J gave up 4 bases; unmatched junction bases: 19. This CDR3 spans 19 amino acids. Germline-derived CDR1 and CDR2 are SGHRS and YFSETQ. CDR3 protein: CASSFGSSGTMNELYEQYF. The CDR3 coding sequence is TGCGCCAGCAGCTTCGGGTCTAGCGGGACTATGAACGAACTGTACGAGCAGTACTTC.

This clonotype was seen only a few times. The chain uses TRBV5-5 and TRBJ2-5, with a weak D call TRBD2 (5 bases). Per germline, CDR1 SGHKS and CDR2 YYEKEE (reference sequence). Trimming took off 4 bases at V and 4 bases at J, with 14 bases between the two ends. This CDR3 contains 14 residues. CDR3 loop: CASSERNGVETQYF. Here the CDR3 DNA reads TGTGCCAGCAGCGAGAGAAACGGGGTAGAGACCCAGTACTTC.

The chain recombines TRBV5-1 with TRBJ2-1; 13 bases line up with TRBD2. This CDR3 contains 16 residues. Trimming took 4 bases from V and 5 from J; bases not matched to a gene: 6. CDR1 and CDR2 from the germline V gene are SGHRS and YFSETQ. The DNA of the CDR3 is TGCGCCAGCAGCCCCGGGACTAGCGGGGCCGACAATGAGCAGTTCTTC. Translating gives CASSPGTSGADNEQFF.

The chain couples TRBV4-3 to TRBJ2-5; 10 nucleotides line up with TRBD2. V gave up 3 bases and J gave up 4 bases; unmatched junction bases: 2. Germline assignment: CDR1 LGHNA and CDR2 YSLEER. This CDR3 region has 14 residues. The CDR3 nucleotides are TGCGCCAGCAGCCAGAGACTAGCGGGAGAGACCCAGTACTTC. Translating gives CASSQRLAGETQYF.

V and J are TRBV7-7 and TRBJ2-5; no firm D call. Germline CDR1 and CDR2: SSHAT and FNYEAQ (reference sequence). This CDR3 is built from 14 residues. The V gene lost 3 bases and the J gene lost 2 bases, with 10 bases spanning the gap. The CDR3 sequence: CASSLIGFQETQYF. For the CDR3, the DNA is TGTGCCAGCAGCTTGATCGGCTTTCAAGAGACCCAGTACTTC.

CDR3 in DNA: TGTGCCAGCAGCTTCCCCCCCATGAAGCAGTACTTC. It yields the protein CASSFPPMKQYF. The rearrangement links TRBV7-2 to TRBJ2-7; no reliable D call. The germline V and J ends were trimmed by 3 bases and 8 bases, with 11 bases remaining between them. This CDR3 is 12 amino acids long. Germline CDR1 SGHTA, CDR2 FQGNSA.

The table lists this clonotype with a few counts. The chain links TRBV16 to TRBJ2-1; TRBD2 matches at 14 bases. The germline V gene encodes CDR1 KGHSY and CDR2 FQNENV. V was clipped by 5 bases and J by 9 bases; unmatched bases: 6. The CDR3 spans 15 residues. CDR3 amino acids: CASSEGLAGVSEQFF. The CDR3 region has the DNA TGTGCCAGCAGCGAGGGACTAGCGGGAGTCAGTGAGCAGTTCTTC.

The CDR3 bases are TGTGCCAGCAGCTTTGGACGACAGGGGGGGAATTCACCCCTCCACTTT. The encoded protein is CASSFGRQGGNSPLHF. The chain uses TRBV28 and TRBJ1-6; 9 bases are a match to TRBD1. The CDR3 spans 16 residues. Trimming cost V 6 bases and J 7 bases; bases outside gene matches: 10. Germline V CDR1 and CDR2: MDHEN, SYDVKM.

This clonotype was seen at least ten times. The genes are TRBV11-2 and TRBJ2-6, with D perhaps TRBD1 or TRBD2 (5 bases each). CDR3 length equals 15 residues. CDR1 SGHAT and CDR2 FQNNGV come from the germline V gene. V lost 1 base and J 4 bases, leaving 8 bases between the germline ends. This CDR3 is CASSLAGTGANVLTF. The CDR3 DNA reads as TGTGCCAGCAGCTTAGCAGGGACCGGGGCCAACGTCCTGACTTTC.

This clonotype was found a few times. This CDR3 is CSAPPGQRNYNEQFF. Written as DNA, the CDR3 is TGCAGTGCCCCACCGGGACAGCGAAACTACAATGAGCAGTTCTTC. The chain carries TRBV20-1 and TRBJ2-1; 7 bases match TRBD1. V lost 6 bases and J lost 3; bases outside the gene matches: 11. CDR1 and CDR2 from the germline V gene are DFQATT and SNEGSKA (reference sequence). This CDR3 spans 15 amino acids.

The table lists this clonotype with many counts. The chain combines TRBV7-9 with TRBJ2-7, with D uncertain. The CDR3 runs 12 residues. Germline V gives CDR1 SEHNR, CDR2 FQNEAQ (reference sequence). V lost 4 bases, J lost 3 bases, and 7 bases lay in between. The CDR3 nucleotides read TGTGCCAGCAGCTCGGTAGGCTACGAGCAGTACTTC. Its translation: CASSSVGYEQYF.

This clonotype was recorded at least ten times. This chain connects TRBV10-3 to TRBJ2-7; 10 bases are a match to TRBD2. Per the germline V gene, CDR1 is ENHRY and CDR2 is SYGVKD. CDR3 length: 16 residues. V lost 5 bases, J lost 3 bases, and 10 bases stayed unmatched. The CDR3 here is CAISPYSGTSDYEQYF. CDR3 sequence (DNA): TGTGCCATCAGTCCCTACAGTGGGACTAGCGACTACGAGCAGTACTTC.

This clonotype appeared a few times. This chain links TRBV15 with TRBJ2-3; perhaps TRBD2 as D (7 bases). CDR1 is LNHNV and CDR2 is YYDKDF in the germline V gene (reference sequence). V gave up 8 bases and J gave up 4 bases, with 16 bases separating them. The CDR3 is made up of 14 amino acids. CDR3 region: CATSGGQAPDTQYF. The DNA for the CDR3 is TGTGCCACCTCGGGGGGCCAAGCCCCAGATACGCAGTATTTT.

The V gene is TRBV20-1, the J gene TRBJ2-2; 9 nucleotides agree with TRBD2. In germline, CDR1 is DFQATT, CDR2 SNEGSKA (reference sequence). V gave up 6 bases and J gave up 4 bases; unmatched junction bases: 9. The CDR3 totals 15 residues. This chain's CDR3 is CSAPRAGGATGELFF. Written as DNA, the CDR3 is TGCAGTGCGCCGCGGGCGGGGGGGGCCACCGGGGAGCTGTTTTTT.

This chain connects TRBV12-3 or TRBV12-4 to TRBJ2-3; 7 nucleotides match TRBD1. The trim removed 4 bases at V and 8 bases at J, leaving 6 bases unmatched. The CDR3 runs 13 residues. The CDR3 DNA follows: TGTGCCAGCAGTTCAGACAGGGCTGGTACGCAGTATTTT. It encodes CASSSDRAGTQYF.

This clonotype was picked up a small number of times. The rearrangement joins TRBV6-2 or TRBV6-3 to TRBJ2-7, with 7 bases fitting TRBD1. With V trimmed by 4 bases and J by 2 bases, 8 bases remained unmatched. CDR3 length: 15 amino acids. Germline CDR1 is MNHEY and CDR2 is SVGEGT. CDR3 amino acids: CASSSLAGTAYEQYF. The CDR3 nucleotides read TGTGCCAGCAGTTCCCTAGCCGGGACAGCCTACGAGCAGTACTTC.

This clonotype has a count of ten or more. The V gene is TRBV12-3 or TRBV12-4, the J gene TRBJ2-2; TRBD1 aligns across 8 bases. This CDR3 contains 14 residues. Germline trimming cut 5 bases from V and 4 bases from J; bases unmatched to any gene: 3. The DNA of the CDR3 is TGTGCCAGCAGTCGACAGGGGTCCACCGGGGAGCTGTTTTTT. It is translated as CASSRQGSTGELFF.

This clonotype was picked up many times. The gene calls are TRBV5-6 and TRBJ2-1, with D unclear. CDR1 and CDR2 from the germline V gene are SGHDT and YYEEEE. The V end was cut by 2 bases, the J end by 2 bases, with 2 bases between. The CDR3 consists of 12 residues. The CDR3 reads CASSFPYNEQFF. In nucleotides, the CDR3 is TGTGCCAGCAGCTTCCCCTACAATGAGCAGTTCTTC.

This clonotype was seen at least ten times. The chain recombines TRBV12-3 or TRBV12-4 with TRBJ2-7; D gene uncertain. The V gene lost 10 bases and the J gene lost 0 bases, with 13 bases spanning the gap. This CDR3 comprises 13 residues. This CDR3 is CATSARSSYEQYF. The CDR3 bases are TGTGCCACCTCGGCCCGTAGCTCCTACGAGCAGTACTTC.